This T cell receptor beta chain comes out of a study of blood T cell repertoires in COVID-19 (TCRdb year 2020). At the level of the whole study: Collaborator samples came from the United States, Italy and Spain and covered acute and convalescent phases of COVID-19. The prospective study material was composed of cDNA or gDNA derived from T cells, B-cell-depleted T cells, or PBMCs. The dataset comprised deeply sampled blood TCRbeta repertoires from subjects exposed to, actively infected with, or recovered from COVID-19. A freely available public database, intended as a resource for researchers studying the immune response to SARS-CoV-2, is where the repertoires were released. Samples came from the ongoing ImmuneRACE study (first 160 participants) plus 1,254 subjects from 6 global collaborators. Nearly every sample came with metadata listing a de-identified subject ID, COVID-19 status, age in years and sex. Where available, HLA class I and class II types were obtained from metadata supplied by the sample provider rather than from assay-based typing.

As concerns this clone: What this receptor recognizes is not known. No much larger clone is present one base from it, and per-base qualities are unavailable.

Each collaborating institution followed its own protocols to collect whole blood in K2EDTA tubes. For TCRbeta analysis, collaborator samples were shipped as frozen whole blood, as isolated PBMCs, or as DNA extracted from either sample type. The immunoSEQ Assay, a bias-controlled multiplex PCR, was used to amplify TCRbeta CDR3 regions from genomic DNA. The authors processed their data as follows. The number of nucleated cells in each sample was estimated by amplification of reference gene primers within the assay. Sequence reads were collapsed and filtered to measure the absolute abundance of every unique TCRbeta CDR3 rearrangement. For each sample, productive Simpson clonality was calculated by taking the square root of Simpson's diversity index across productive rearrangements. The table comes from immuneACCESS by way of TCRdb, which keeps in-frame sequences with V and J called. Part of the clones is missing from these tables; in studies checked, under half for an unresolved V gene and the rest for unknown reasons. V and J calls and clone size are copied from that table; D and trimming were computed from the DNA. This sample is represented by more than 130,000 clones; about 87% of them were singletons. The top ten clonotypes cover approximately 4.2% of the sample.

What the study reported, not specific to this receptor: How much clinical and demographic metadata was included differed by source and by participant, and the metadata was provided uncurated.

Sequencing was performed on peripheral blood. The sequence was collected from a middle-aged woman with acute or convalescent COVID-19.

Here the CDR3 is given as CASSLSAGEALPYF. The nucleotide sequence reads TGTGCCAGCAGCTTATCGGCTGGGGAGGCTCTACCGTACTTC. This receptor chain uses TRBV5-5 and TRBJ2-7; D gene: possibly TRBD2, on 6 matching bases. Deletion took 2 bases off V and 12 bases off J, with a span of 21 bases between the germline ends. For CDR1 and CDR2, the germline V gene (reference sequence) lists SGHKS and YYEKEE. From its cysteine to its phenylalanine, the CDR3 spans 14 amino acids. Only CDR3 DNA remains: 42 bases, in frame from the first base.